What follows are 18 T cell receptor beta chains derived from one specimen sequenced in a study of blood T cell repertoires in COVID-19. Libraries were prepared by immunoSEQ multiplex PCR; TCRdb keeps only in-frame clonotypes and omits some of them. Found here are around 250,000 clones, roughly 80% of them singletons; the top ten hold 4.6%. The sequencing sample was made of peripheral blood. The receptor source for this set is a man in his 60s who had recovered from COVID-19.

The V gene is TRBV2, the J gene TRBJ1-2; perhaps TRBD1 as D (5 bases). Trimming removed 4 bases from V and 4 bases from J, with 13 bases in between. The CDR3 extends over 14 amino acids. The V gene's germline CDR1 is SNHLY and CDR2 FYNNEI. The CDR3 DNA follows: TGTGCCAGCAGTGCCTGGAGGGGCACCTATGGCTACACCTTC. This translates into CASSAWRGTYGYTF.

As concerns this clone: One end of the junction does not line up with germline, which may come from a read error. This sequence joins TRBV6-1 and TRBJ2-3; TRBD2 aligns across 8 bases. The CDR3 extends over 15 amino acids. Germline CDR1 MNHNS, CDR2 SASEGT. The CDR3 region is CASSEAGVLTDTQYF. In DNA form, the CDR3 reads TGTGCCAGCAGCGAAGCGGGAGTTCTCACAGATACGCAGTATTTT.

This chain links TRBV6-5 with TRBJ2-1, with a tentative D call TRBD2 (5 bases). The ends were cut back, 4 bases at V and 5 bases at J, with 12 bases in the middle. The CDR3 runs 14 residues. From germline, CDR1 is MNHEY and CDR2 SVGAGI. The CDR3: CASSLASKNNEQFF. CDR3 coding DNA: TGTGCCAGCAGTTTGGCTAGCAAAAACAATGAGCAGTTCTTC.

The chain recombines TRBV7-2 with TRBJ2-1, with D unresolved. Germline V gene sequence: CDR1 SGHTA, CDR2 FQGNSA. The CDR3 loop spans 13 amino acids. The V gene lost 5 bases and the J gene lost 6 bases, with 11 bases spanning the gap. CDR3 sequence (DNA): TGTGCCAGCAGCAACCAGGCAGGCAATGAGCAGTTCTTC. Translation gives CASSNQAGNEQFF.

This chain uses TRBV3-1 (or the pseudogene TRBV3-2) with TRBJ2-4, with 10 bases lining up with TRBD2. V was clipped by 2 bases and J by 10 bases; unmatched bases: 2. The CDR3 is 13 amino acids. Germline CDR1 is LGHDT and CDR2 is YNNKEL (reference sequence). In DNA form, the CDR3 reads TGTGCCAGCAGCCAACCTAGCGGGGGAATTCAGTACTTC. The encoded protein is CASSQPSGGIQYF.

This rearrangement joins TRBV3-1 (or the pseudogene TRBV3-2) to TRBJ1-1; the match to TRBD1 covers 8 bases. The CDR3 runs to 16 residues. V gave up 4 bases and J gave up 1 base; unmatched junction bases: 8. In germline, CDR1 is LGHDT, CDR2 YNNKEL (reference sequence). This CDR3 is CASSPGTGFTNTEAFF. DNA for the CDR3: TGTGCCAGCAGCCCCGGGACAGGCTTTACGAACACTGAAGCTTTCTTT.

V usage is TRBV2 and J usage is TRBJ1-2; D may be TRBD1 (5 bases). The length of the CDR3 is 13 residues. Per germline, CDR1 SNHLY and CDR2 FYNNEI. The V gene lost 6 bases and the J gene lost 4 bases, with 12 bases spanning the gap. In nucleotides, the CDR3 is TGTGCCAGCAGCCCTGACAGTACCTATGGCTACACCTTC. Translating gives CASSPDSTYGYTF.

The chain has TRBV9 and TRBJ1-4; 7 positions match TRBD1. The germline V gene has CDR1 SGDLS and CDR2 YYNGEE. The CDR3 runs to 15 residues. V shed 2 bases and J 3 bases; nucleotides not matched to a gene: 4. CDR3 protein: CASSVLQGSNEKLFF. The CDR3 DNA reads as TGTGCCAGCAGCGTCTTACAGGGGTCTAATGAAAAACTGTTTTTT.

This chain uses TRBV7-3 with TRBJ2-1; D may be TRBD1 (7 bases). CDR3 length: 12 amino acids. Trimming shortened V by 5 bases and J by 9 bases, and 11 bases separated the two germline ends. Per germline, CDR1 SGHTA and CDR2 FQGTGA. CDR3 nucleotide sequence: TGTGCCAGCAGCATCCAGGGGGGTGAGCAGTTCTTC. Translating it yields CASSIQGGEQFF.

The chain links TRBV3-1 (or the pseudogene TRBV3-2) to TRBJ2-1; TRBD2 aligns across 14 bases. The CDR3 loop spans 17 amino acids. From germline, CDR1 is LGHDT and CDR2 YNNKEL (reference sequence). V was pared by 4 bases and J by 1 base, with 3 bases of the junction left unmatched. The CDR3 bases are TGTGCCAGCAGCCCCGGACTAGCGGGGGGATCCTACAATGAGCAGTTCTTC. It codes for CASSPGLAGGSYNEQFF.

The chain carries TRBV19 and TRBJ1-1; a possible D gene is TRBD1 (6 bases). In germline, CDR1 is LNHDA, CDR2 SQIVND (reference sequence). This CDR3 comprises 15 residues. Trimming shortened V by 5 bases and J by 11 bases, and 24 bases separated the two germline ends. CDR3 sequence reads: CASSPGAGRGGEAFF. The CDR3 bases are TGTGCCAGTAGTCCGGGGGCAGGGAGGGGAGGTGAGGCTTTCTTT. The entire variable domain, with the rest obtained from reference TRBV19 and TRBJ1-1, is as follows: DGGITQSPKYLFRKEGQNVTLSCEQNLNHDAMYWYRQDPGQGLRLIYYSQIVNDFQKGDIAEGYSVSREKKESFPLTVTSAQKNPTAFYLCASSPGAGRGGEAFFGQGTRLTVV.

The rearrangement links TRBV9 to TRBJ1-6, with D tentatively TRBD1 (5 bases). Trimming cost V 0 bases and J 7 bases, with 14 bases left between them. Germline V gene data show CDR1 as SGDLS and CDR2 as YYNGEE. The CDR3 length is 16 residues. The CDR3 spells CASSVEGGGTNSPLHF. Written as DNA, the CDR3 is TGTGCCAGCAGCGTAGAGGGTGGCGGGACCAATTCACCCCTCCACTTT.

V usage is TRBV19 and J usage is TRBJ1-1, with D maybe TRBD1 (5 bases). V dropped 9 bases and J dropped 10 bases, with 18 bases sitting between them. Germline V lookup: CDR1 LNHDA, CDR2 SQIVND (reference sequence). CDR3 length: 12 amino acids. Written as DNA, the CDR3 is TGTGCCAGCGGCGGGGCCTCCGGTGGAGCTTTCTTT. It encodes CASGGASGGAFF. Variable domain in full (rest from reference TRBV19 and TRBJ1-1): DGGITQSPKYLFRKEGQNVTLSCEQNLNHDAMYWYRQDPGQGLRLIYYSQIVNDFQKGDIAEGYSVSREKKESFPLTVTSAQKNPTAFYLCASGGASGGAFFGQGTRLTVV.

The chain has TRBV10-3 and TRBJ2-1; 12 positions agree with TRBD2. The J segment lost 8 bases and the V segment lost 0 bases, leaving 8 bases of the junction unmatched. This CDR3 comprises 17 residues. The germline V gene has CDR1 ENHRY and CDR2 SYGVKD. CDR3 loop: CAISESGLAGAYDEQFF. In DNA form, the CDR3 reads TGTGCCATCAGTGAGTCGGGACTAGCGGGCGCGTATGATGAGCAGTTCTTC.

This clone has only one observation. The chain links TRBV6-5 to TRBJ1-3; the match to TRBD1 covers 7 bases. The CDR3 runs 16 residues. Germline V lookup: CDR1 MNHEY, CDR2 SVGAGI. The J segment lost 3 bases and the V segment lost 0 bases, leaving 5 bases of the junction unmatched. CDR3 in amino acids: CASSYSAGGSGNTIYF. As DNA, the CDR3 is TGTGCCAGCAGTTACTCTGCAGGGGGAAGTGGAAACACCATATATTTT.

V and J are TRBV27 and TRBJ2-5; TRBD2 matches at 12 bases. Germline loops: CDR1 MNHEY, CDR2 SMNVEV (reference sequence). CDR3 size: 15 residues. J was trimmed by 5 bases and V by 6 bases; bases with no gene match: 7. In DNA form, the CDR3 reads TGTGCCAGCAGGGACCGTCTAGCGGGAGGGGAGACCCAGTACTTC. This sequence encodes CASRDRLAGGETQYF.

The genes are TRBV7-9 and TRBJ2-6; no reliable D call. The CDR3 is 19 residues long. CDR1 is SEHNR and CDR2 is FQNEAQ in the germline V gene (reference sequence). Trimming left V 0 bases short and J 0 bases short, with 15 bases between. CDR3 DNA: TGTGCCAGCAGCTTAGCGTCGCAGTTAGCTAGCTCTGGGGCCAACGTCCTGACTTTC. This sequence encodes CASSLASQLASSGANVLTF.

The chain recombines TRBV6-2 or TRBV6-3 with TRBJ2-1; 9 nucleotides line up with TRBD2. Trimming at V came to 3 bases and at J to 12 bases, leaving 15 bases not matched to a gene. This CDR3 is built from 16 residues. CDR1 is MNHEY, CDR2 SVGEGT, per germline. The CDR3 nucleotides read TGTGCCAGCAGTTATAGCGGGAGTCATTTTCGATGGGGGCAGTTCTTC. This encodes CASSYSGSHFRWGQFF.